These T cell receptor beta chains were read from a single sample in a study of OX40 agonist ivuxolimab in advanced cancers. The protocol was immunoSEQ multiplex PCR, while the TCRdb copy is restricted to in-frame clones and leaves out a portion. The table lists 45,000 to 60,000 clones, 79% of them singletons, with about 1.9% in the top ten. Here the sequenced sample was CD4+ or CD8+ T cells sorted from blood, taken in a trial of the OX40 agonist ivuxolimab. Receptor source: an adult with an advanced solid tumor such as melanoma, head and neck, liver or kidney cancer. Each CDR3 is given with its conserved first and last residue.

CASRDGNGYGYTF	TRBV4-3	TRBJ1-2	13
CASSLSGAVDDTQYF	TRBV7-2	TRBJ2-3	15
CASSLVLGGKMGYTF	TRBV7-8	TRBJ1-2	15
CASSFRQALRQYF	TRBV11-2	TRBJ2-7	13
CASRADQGGRDTGELFF	TRBV2	TRBJ2-2	17
CASSSPGGPPGLAGVNEQFF	TRBV7-3	TRBJ2-1	20
CASSLSGNVQYF	TRBV7-2	TRBJ2-7	12
CASSRQDREGTEAFF	TRBV6-6	TRBJ1-1	15
CASSPVGQGGGKLFF	TRBV25-1	TRBJ1-4	15
CASSSEGQGMQPQHF	TRBV11-1	TRBJ1-5	15
CASSAPHREGETQYF	TRBV7-9	TRBJ2-5	15
CASSLREGSYEQYF	TRBV19	TRBJ2-7	14
CASTMPPYNEQFF	TRBV27	TRBJ2-1	13
CASNGQGKEGYTF	TRBV9	TRBJ1-2	13
CASSSGYGYTF	TRBV6-5	TRBJ1-2	11
CASSLHQTYNEQFF	TRBV7-2	TRBJ2-1	14
CASSPPGTYEQYF	TRBV25-1	TRBJ2-7	13
CASSMANYGYTF	TRBV19	TRBJ1-2	12
CASRGVAGENTGELFF	TRBV2	TRBJ2-2	16
CASSLNGLLNGMLYEQFF	TRBV27	TRBJ2-1	18
CASSLEPNQPQHF	TRBV11-2	TRBJ1-5	13
CASSLEQRYNSPLHF	TRBV7-8	TRBJ1-6	15
CASRAEVQETQYF	TRBV2	TRBJ2-5	13
CAISDLNVGSYEQYF	TRBV10-3	TRBJ2-7	15
CASQTGSTDTQYF	TRBV7-2	TRBJ2-3	13
CAWSVRDRGSYEQYF	TRBV30	TRBJ2-7	15
CASNLRGPVFSEQFF	TRBV27	TRBJ2-1	15
CASSFQDRSRVYTF	TRBV28	TRBJ1-2	14
CASSGDAGAINEQFF	TRBV6-1	TRBJ2-1	15
CASSPGRLTYEQYF	TRBV7-8	TRBJ2-7	14
CASSMAGEETQYF	TRBV19	TRBJ2-5	13
CASSPDRGSTDTQYF	TRBV11-2	TRBJ2-3	15
CASSKTSGSTGELFF	TRBV11-2	TRBJ2-2	15
CASQTGRNEQYF	TRBV28	TRBJ2-7	12
CASSIGQGNEQFF	TRBV10-1	TRBJ2-1	13
CASRIAGAETQYF	TRBV19	TRBJ2-5	13
CASSYDPSYEQYF	TRBV6-6	TRBJ2-7	13
CASGRQGVQPQHF	TRBV6-5	TRBJ1-5	13
CASAGTGRSAGYTF	TRBV28	TRBJ1-2	14
CASRGLADVTGELFF	TRBV7-2	TRBJ2-2	15
CASSIAAQNTDTQYF	TRBV19	TRBJ2-3	15
CASSPRLVHTGELFF	TRBV7-2	TRBJ2-2	15
CASSPRGSKNIQYF	TRBV18	TRBJ2-4	14
CASSEPGTSGSNEQYF	TRBV7-2	TRBJ2-7	16
CASRGTSGYTGELFF	TRBV19	TRBJ2-2	15
CASREAGIGHEQYF	TRBV2	TRBJ2-7	14
CASSQGRSWAEAFF	TRBV28	TRBJ1-1	14
CASSLAGGSQETQYF	TRBV7-7	TRBJ2-5	15
CASTMSAASYEQYF	TRBV5-6	TRBJ2-7	14
CASSLVFGAAGANVLTF	TRBV11-3	TRBJ2-6	17
CASSESGRGQAFF	TRBV10-1	TRBJ1-1	13
CASSWDRSRNYNSPLHF	TRBV4-2	TRBJ1-6	17
CAISESKDRGLEGLFF	TRBV10-3	TRBJ1-4	16
CASSLGSGQTYEQYF	TRBV7-2	TRBJ2-7	15